This TCR beta chain was recovered during a study of siplizumab effects on memory and regulatory T cells. Study results and limitations: Among sequences traceable to unstimulated CD4+ memory cells, alloreactive ones were significantly reduced by siplizumab. Researchers could map only a minor fraction of alloreactive clones to unstimulated subsets. It was never confirmed that proliferating Tregs from siplizumab cultures were suppressive.

About this clone: What it binds is unknown.

The V and J ends lost 3 bases and 7 bases respectively, with 16 bases between them. Germline CDR1 and CDR2: MGHDK and SYGVNS. This CDR3 spans 15 amino acids. Sequencing was performed with immunoSEQ multiplex PCR; in TCRdb, only in-frame clones are kept and a portion is missing. Of about 69,000 clones detected, 80% to 90% appear once; the ten largest clones hold roughly 1.7%. This TCR derives from a human donor in good health. Sequenced: Tregs sorted from blood. The rearrangement links TRBV25-1 to TRBJ2-1, with D tentatively TRBD2 (6 bases). The CDR3 region is CASSEASVTRNEQFF. Written as DNA, the CDR3 is TGTGCCAGCAGTGAGGCTAGCGTGACTCGAAATGAGCAGTTCTTC. The entire variable domain, with the rest obtained from reference TRBV25-1 and TRBJ2-1, is as follows: EADIYQTPRYLVIGTGKKITLECSQTMGHDKMYWYQQDPGMELHLIHYSYGVNSTEKGDLSSESTVSRIRTEHFPLTLESARPSHTSQYLCASSEASVTRNEQFFGPGTRLTVL.